These 11 T cell receptor beta chains were sequenced from one sample in a study of shared T cell receptors in the human thymus. Only in-frame clones appear in the TCRdb table, and some are missing; sequencing was by immunoSEQ multiplex PCR. The repertoire consists of 700,000 or so clones, with approximately 85% occurring once and the leading ten covering more than 0.01%. This same sample was also taken into another study, of human thymus T cells.

Source material: thymocytes. The receptors were sampled from a girl less than two years old with a congenital heart defect.

The rearrangement links TRBV28 to TRBJ1-2; D gene ambiguous. Germline lookup yields CDR1 MDHEN and CDR2 SYDVKM. This CDR3 has 18 residues. Trimming took off 4 bases at V and 4 bases at J, with 25 bases between the two ends. Here the CDR3 DNA reads TGTGCCAGCAGTTCCCCCCGCGCAGGCCCCTTGTACGTCTATGGCTACACCTTC. Residues: CASSSPRAGPLYVYGYTF.

The rearrangement uses TRBV7-6 and TRBJ2-3; a weak D match, TRBD1 (5 bases). V was clipped by 5 bases and J by 2 bases, with 11 bases between them. The length of the CDR3 is 14 residues. Germline V gene lookup returns CDR1 SGHVS and CDR2 FNYEAQ. The CDR3 region is CASSPRQYTDTQYF. Here the CDR3 DNA reads TGTGCCAGCAGCCCAAGACAGTACACAGATACGCAGTATTTT.

The chain joins TRBV2 to TRBJ2-2; weak D call: TRBD2 (6 bases). The V end lost 4 bases, the J end lost 5 bases, and 11 bases lay between the germline ends. This CDR3 comprises 14 residues. Germline CDR1 reads SNHLY; CDR2 reads FYNNEI. This CDR3 reads CASSGLEPTGELFF. Here the CDR3 DNA reads TGTGCCAGCAGTGGACTAGAGCCGACCGGGGAGCTGTTTTTT.

This chain joins TRBV4-3 and TRBJ2-5; 7 bases fit TRBD2. V gave up 1 base and J gave up 5 bases; unmatched junction bases: 4. CDR3 length: 14 residues. The germline V gene has CDR1 LGHNA and CDR2 YSLEER. In DNA, the CDR3 is TGCGCCAGCAGCCAAGTAGCGGGCGAGGAGACCCAGTACTTC. Its translation is CASSQVAGEETQYF.

This clone has just one count. This chain links TRBV15 with TRBJ2-5; a possible D gene is TRBD1 (5 bases). The J call is doubtful: the DNA matches TRBJ2-7 better. Germline CDR1 reads LNHNV; CDR2 reads YYDKDF (reference sequence). This CDR3 contains 16 residues. This chain's CDR3 is CATSRDRGRLTYEQYF. In nucleotides, the CDR3 is TGTGCCACCAGCAGAGATAGGGGTCGTCTCACCTACGAGCAGTACTTC.

DNA of the CDR3: TGTGCCAGCCGAGGCTCACCCCTCCACTTT. This translates into CASRGSPLHF. The V and J genes are TRBV2 and TRBJ1-6; no clear D. The CDR3 consists of 10 residues. Trimming pared 8 bases from V and 10 bases from J, leaving 6 bases between. Germline-derived CDR1 and CDR2 are SNHLY and FYNNEI.

This chain uses TRBV13 with TRBJ2-5; D gene unclear. V lost 1 base to trimming and J lost 1 base, with 10 bases between them. Germline CDR1 is PRHDT and CDR2 is FYEKMQ (reference sequence). This CDR3 spans 15 amino acids. In DNA form, the CDR3 reads TGTGCCAGCAGCTTAGACTTGTCTGTCCAAGAGACCCAGTACTTC. Translation gives CASSLDLSVQETQYF. Combining the CDR3 with reference TRBV13 and TRBJ2-5 gives the whole variable domain AAGVIQSPRHLIKEKRETATLKCYPIPRHDTVYWYQQGPGQDPQFLISFYEKMQSDKGSIPDRFSAQQFSDYHSELNMSSLELGDSALYFCASSLDLSVQETQYFGPGTRLLVL.

The chain combines TRBV5-6 with TRBJ1-1, with unresolved D. The length of the CDR3 is 12 residues. The V end lost 2 bases, the J end lost 3 bases, and 5 bases lay between the germline ends. Germline values: CDR1 SGHDT, CDR2 YYEEEE. For the CDR3, the DNA is TGTGCCAGCAGCTTTACGGACACTGAAGCTTTCTTT. Translating gives CASSFTDTEAFF.

The chain joins TRBV5-6 to TRBJ1-3; TRBD1 is a possible D gene (6 bases). Germline values: CDR1 SGHDT, CDR2 YYEEEE. The CDR3 length is 15 residues. V was shortened by 2 bases and J by 4 bases, with 13 bases between the two germline ends. The CDR3 is CASSLQGLGGNTIYF. Here the CDR3 DNA reads TGTGCCAGCAGCTTACAGGGTCTGGGAGGAAACACCATATATTTT.

The chain combines TRBV4-2 with TRBJ1-1, with D possibly being TRBD1 (5 bases). V lost 1 base and J lost 0, with 15 bases in between. CDR3 length: 17 residues. In germline, CDR1 is LGHNA, CDR2 YNFKEQ. The CDR3 protein is CASSQGQWRGMNTEAFF. The CDR3 nucleotides are TGTGCCAGCAGCCAAGGACAATGGCGGGGGATGAACACTGAAGCTTTCTTT.

The chain recombines TRBV11-2 with TRBJ2-7; 7 nucleotides line up with TRBD1. Germline V gene lookup returns CDR1 SGHAT and CDR2 FQNNGV. The CDR3 consists of 12 residues. The V and J ends lost 2 bases and 5 bases, in that order; junction bases with no gene match: 0. CDR3 loop: CASSLTGDEQYF. The CDR3 DNA reads TGTGCCAGCAGCTTAACAGGGGACGAGCAGTACTTC.